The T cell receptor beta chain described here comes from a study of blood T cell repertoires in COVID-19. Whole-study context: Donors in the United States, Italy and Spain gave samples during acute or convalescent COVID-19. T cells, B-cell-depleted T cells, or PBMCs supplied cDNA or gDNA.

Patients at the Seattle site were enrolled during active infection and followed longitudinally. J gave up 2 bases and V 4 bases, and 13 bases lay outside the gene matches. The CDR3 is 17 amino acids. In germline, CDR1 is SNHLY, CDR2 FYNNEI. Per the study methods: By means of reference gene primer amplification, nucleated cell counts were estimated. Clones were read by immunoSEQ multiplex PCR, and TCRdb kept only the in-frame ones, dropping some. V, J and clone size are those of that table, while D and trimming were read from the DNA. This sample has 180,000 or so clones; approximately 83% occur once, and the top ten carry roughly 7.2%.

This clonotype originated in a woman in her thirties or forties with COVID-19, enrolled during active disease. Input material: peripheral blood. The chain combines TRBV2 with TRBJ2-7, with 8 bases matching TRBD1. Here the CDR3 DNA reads TGTGCCAGCAGTGGCGAGACAGGGGCTCCCCTCACCTACGAGCAGTACTTC. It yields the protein CASSGETGAPLTYEQYF.